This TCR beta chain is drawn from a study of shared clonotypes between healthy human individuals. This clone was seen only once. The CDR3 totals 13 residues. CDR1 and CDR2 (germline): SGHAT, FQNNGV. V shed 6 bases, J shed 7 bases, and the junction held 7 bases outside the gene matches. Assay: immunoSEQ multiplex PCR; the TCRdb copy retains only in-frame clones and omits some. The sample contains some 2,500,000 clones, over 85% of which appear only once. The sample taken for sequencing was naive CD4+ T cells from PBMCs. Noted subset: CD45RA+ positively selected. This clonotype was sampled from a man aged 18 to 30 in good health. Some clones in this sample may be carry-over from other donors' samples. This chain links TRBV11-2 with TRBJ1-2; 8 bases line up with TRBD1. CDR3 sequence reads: CASSAGTGTGYTF. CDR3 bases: TGTGCCAGCAGTGCCGGGACAGGAACTGGCTACACCTTC.